This T cell receptor (beta chain) was sequenced during a study of blood T cell repertoires in COVID-19. Source study methods: Reference gene primers were amplified, and this amplification served to estimate nucleated cell counts. TCRdb's copy holds only in-frame clones and misses some; the assay was immunoSEQ multiplex PCR. D and trimming come from the DNA, and the V and J calls and clone size come from that table. The sample has hundreds of thousands of clones, 87% seen once. Sequencing was done on a sample of peripheral blood. The sequence was collected from a woman in her 50s with COVID-19, enrolled during active disease.

CDR3: CASSLSGLTNEKLFF. The CDR3 region has the DNA TGTGCCAGCAGCTTGAGCGGTTTGACTAATGAAAAACTGTTTTTT. V is TRBV7-2 and J is TRBJ1-4, with D hard to call. This CDR3 comprises 15 residues. Germline CDR1 reads SGHTA; CDR2 reads FQGNSA. V lost 3 bases and J 2 bases, leaving 10 bases between the germline ends.